This section outlines one T cell receptor beta chain sequence together with its context. The CDR3 runs 19 residues. Trimming pared 2 bases from V and 3 bases from J, leaving 24 bases between. CDR1 SGHAT and CDR2 FQNNGV come from the germline V gene. This entry belongs to a study of cytomegalovirus exposure and HLA in healthy donors. The study ran its PCR with 60 Vbeta and 13 Jbeta primers. Profiling relied on immunoSEQ multiplex PCR, and the TCRdb table lists in-frame clones only, not all of them. The profile shows about 140,000 clones, 84% of them singletons. The clonotype originates from a boy between 2 and 10 years old in good health and CMV-seronegative. What was sequenced was PBMCs. The chain has TRBV11-2 and TRBJ2-3, with D perhaps matching TRBD2 (6 bases). CDR3 DNA sequence: TGTGCCAGCAGCTTAACACGAAGGTGGATAGCGGCCTTAACAGATACGCAGTATTTT. It is translated as CASSLTRRWIAALTDTQYF.